These T cell receptor beta chains were read from a single sample in a study. TCRdb passed the 5' RACE reads through MiXCR, listing each CDR3 protein once. This repertoire shows about 41,000 distinct CDR3 sequences, over 25% found once; its top ten account for roughly 3.7%. Sequencing was done on a sample of memory CD4+ T cells sorted from a lymph node. These TCRs come from a female donor with breast cancer. CDR3s include the opening cysteine and the closing phenylalanine or tryptophan. D genes are given only for firm matches. Rows may omit the clone size; those that give it use once, few, many or a size class.

. TRBJ2-1 TRBV5-4 . CASSIAGVDEQFF TGTGCCAGCAGCATCGCAGGGGTTGATGAGCAGTTCTTC
. TRBJ2-5 TRBV27 few CASRGQQETQYF TGTGCCAGCAGAGGCCAACAAGAGACCCAGTACTTC
. TRBJ1-1 TRBV6-1 . CASSEGEAFF TGTGCCAGCAGTGAGGGTGAAGCTTTCTTT
. TRBJ2-7 TRBV13 . CASSRRGIYEQYF TGTGCCAGCAGCCGGAGGGGCATTTACGAGCAGTACTTC
TRBD2 TRBJ2-7 TRBV7-8 . CASSLSGGSLYEQYF TGTGCCAGCAGCTTAAGCGGGGGGTCCCTCTACGAGCAGTACTTC
. TRBJ2-3 TRBV6-2/TRBV6-3 few CASSYSRDTQYF TGTGCCAGCAGTTACTCGAGAGATACGCAGTATTTT
. TRBJ1-4 TRBV10-3 . CAISEPRREKLFF TGTGCCATCAGTGAGCCGAGAAGGGAAAAACTGTTTTTT
. TRBJ1-3 TRBV6-2/TRBV6-3 . CASLMVAGSGNTIYF TGTGCCAGCCTCATGGTGGCGGGATCTGGAAACACCATATATTTT
. TRBJ2-3 TRBV4-2 . CASSPSLASTDTQYF TGTGCCAGCAGCCCGAGTCTAGCTAGCACAGATACGCAGTATTTT
TRBD1 TRBJ2-2 TRBV6-1 . CASSPRDRGNTGELFF TGTGCCAGCAGTCCCCGGGACAGGGGGAACACCGGGGAGCTGTTTTTT
. TRBJ2-1 TRBV5-6 . CASSTTIGYEFF TGTGCCAGCAGCACAACCATAGGATATGAGTTCTTC
. TRBJ2-2 TRBV27 . CASGGFTGELFF TGTGCCAGCGGAGGATTCACCGGGGAGCTGTTTTTT
TRBD2 TRBJ2-7 TRBV6-2/TRBV6-3 . CASSYGLAGVREQYF TGTGCCAGCAGTTACGGTTTAGCGGGAGTACGAGAGCAGTACTTC
. TRBJ1-2 TRBV4-1 few CASSQVRNYGYTF TGCGCCAGCAGCCAAGTTAGAAACTATGGCTACACCTTC
. TRBJ2-2 TRBV4-1 . CASTHARGDAGELFF TGCGCCAGCACCCATGCAAGGGGGGACGCCGGGGAGCTGTTTTTT
. TRBJ2-2 TRBV2 few CASQGLGATGELFF TGTGCCAGCCAAGGACTGGGAGCCACCGGGGAGCTGTTTTTT
. TRBJ2-5 TRBV4-1 many CASSLRHVGQETQYF TGCGCCAGCAGCCTCAGACACGTAGGTCAAGAGACCCAGTACTTC
. TRBJ2-2 TRBV4-2 . CASSQDRGENTGELFF TGTGCCAGCAGCCAAGATAGGGGGGAGAACACCGGGGAGCTGTTTTTT
. TRBJ2-7 TRBV7-8 . CASSSEETAYEQYF TGTGCCAGCAGCTCCGAAGAGACGGCCTACGAGCAGTACTTC
. TRBJ2-2 TRBV7-3 . CASSLYWDGELFF TGTGCCAGCAGCTTATATTGGGATGGGGAGCTGTTTTTT
. TRBJ1-2 TRBV12-3/TRBV12-4 once CASSSMDSSGGYTF TGTGCCAGCAGTTCCATGGACAGTTCCGGCGGCTACACCTTC
TRBD1 TRBJ2-6 TRBV9 . CASSLMTGLGSGANVLTF TGTGCCAGCAGCCTAATGACAGGGTTGGGGTCTGGGGCCAACGTCCTGACTTTC
. TRBJ2-6 TRBV6-2/TRBV6-3 . CASSYPGGVRPSGANVLTF TGTGCCAGCAGTTACCCAGGGGGGGTTCGACCCTCTGGGGCCAACGTCCTGACTTTC
TRBD1 TRBJ2-3 TRBV6-6 . CASSAGQGAPDTQYF TGTGCCAGCAGTGCGGGACAGGGGGCACCAGATACGCAGTATTTT
. TRBJ2-3 TRBV5-1 . CASSPALGTQYF TGCGCCAGCAGCCCGGCTCTGGGTACGCAGTATTTT
TRBD2 TRBJ2-5 TRBV2 . CASSTGTSGGAETQYF TGTGCCAGCAGCACCGGGACTAGCGGGGGGGCAGAGACCCAGTACTTC
. TRBJ1-1 TRBV25-1 few CASSESVPGANTEAFF TGTGCCAGCAGTGAATCGGTCCCAGGGGCAAACACTGAAGCTTTCTTT
. TRBJ1-2 TRBV6-5 few CASSQGRRDYGYTF TGTGCCAGCAGTCAGGGGAGGAGGGACTATGGCTACACCTTC
. TRBJ1-1 TRBV10-3 . CATGVVGEAFF TGTGCCACCGGGGTGGTGGGTGAAGCTTTCTTT